This is a list of T cell receptor beta chains from one sample in a study of blood T cell repertoires in COVID-19. This table comes from immunoSEQ multiplex PCR, and its TCRdb copy is limited to in-frame clones, with some not included. The data hold 300,000 to 400,000 clones, with around 87% observed a single time. The sequenced sample was peripheral blood. These receptors came from a woman aged 60 to 75 with COVID-19, enrolled during active disease. The CDR3 runs from the conserved cysteine through the conserved F or W. Each record gives: V gene, J gene, clone size, CDR3 protein. Expanded clones get a size class; other rows say once, few or many, or leave the size out.

TRBV24-1,TRBJ1-3,many,CATSELTGSGNTIYF
TRBV5-1,TRBJ1-2,-,CASSLLQGIGGYTF
TRBV7-9,TRBJ1-2,-,CASSWGQGVSGYTF
TRBV6-5,TRBJ2-7,-,CASSPGLAGSEQYF
TRBV27,TRBJ1-2,-,CASSPGTGGGYTF
TRBV11-3,TRBJ2-2,-,CASSLTGLAAGELFF
TRBV5-1,TRBJ1-2,-,CASSLAGGTGSGYTF
TRBV2,TRBJ1-4,once,CAGSQREKLFF
TRBV19,TRBJ1-2,once,CASSATGPLYGYTF
TRBV19,TRBJ1-3,-,CASKLEAISGNTIYF
TRBV19,TRBJ1-2,-,CASSILAGYGYTF
TRBV30,TRBJ2-1,-,CAWYPLNINNEQFF
TRBV18,TRBJ1-1,-,CASSPGLGGTEAFF
TRBV11-2,TRBJ2-2,-,CASGGTSTGELFF